Listed here are 23 T cell receptor beta chains from one sample, sequenced in a study of STAT5B mutations in CD4+ large granular lymphocyte leukemia. Generated by immunoSEQ multiplex PCR, the TCRdb table keeps only in-frame clones and is missing some. The data contain about 34,000 clones, roughly 70% of them singletons. The specimen was CD4+ T cells from blood buffy coats. The receptor source for this set is a human donor in good health.

This clone was detected only a few times. The chain recombines TRBV10-3 with TRBJ1-6; D remains unclear. Trimming took off 6 bases at V and 5 bases at J, with 8 bases between the two ends. The CDR3 has 13 amino acids. Germline CDR1 is ENHRY and CDR2 is SYGVKD. The CDR3, as DNA: TGTGCCATCAGGGAGAGGGATAATTCACCCCTCCACTTT. Translation gives CAIRERDNSPLHF.

The rearrangement links TRBV29-1 to TRBJ1-2; D gene ambiguous. Deletions cut 3 bases from V and 8 bases from J, with 10 bases between. Germline CDR1 is SQVTM and CDR2 is ANQGSEA. The CDR3 is made up of 11 amino acids. DNA of the CDR3: TGCAGCGTTGAGGAGTCCATGGGCTACACCTTC. The encoded protein is CSVEESMGYTF.

The rearrangement uses TRBV6-5 and TRBJ1-3; D is perhaps TRBD1 (5 bases). Trimming pared 2 bases from V and 6 bases from J, leaving 17 bases between. Germline V lookup: CDR1 MNHEY, CDR2 SVGAGI. The CDR3 extends over 16 amino acids. This chain's CDR3 is CASSYVTAGKENTIYF. CDR3 sequence (DNA): TGTGCCAGCAGTTACGTTACGGCAGGGAAGGAAAACACCATATATTTT.

The rearrangement links TRBV30 to TRBJ2-1; 7 positions agree with TRBD2. Trimming at V came to 3 bases and at J to 9 bases, leaving 8 bases not matched to a gene. The CDR3 loop spans 13 amino acids. In germline, CDR1 is GTSNPN, CDR2 SVGIG (reference sequence). This chain's CDR3 is CAWRVRERSEQFF. Here the CDR3 DNA reads TGTGCCTGGAGAGTGCGGGAGAGGAGTGAGCAGTTCTTC. Looking up the rest from reference TRBV30 and TRBJ2-1 gives the full variable domain: SQTIHQWPATLVQPVGSPLSLECTVEGTSNPNLYWYRQAAGRGLQLLFYSVGIGQISSEVPQNLSASRPQDRQFILSSKKLLLSDSGFYLCAWRVRERSEQFFGPGTRLTVL.

The J gene is TRBJ2-7, the V gene TRBV19, with a tentative D call TRBD1 (7 bases). V was trimmed by 6 bases and J by 6 bases, leaving 24 bases between them. The CDR3 consists of 16 residues. Per germline, CDR1 LNHDA and CDR2 SQIVND (reference sequence). CDR3 sequence: CASSPMTGRLGGEQYF. The CDR3, as DNA: TGTGCCAGTAGCCCAATGACAGGGAGGTTAGGAGGCGAGCAGTACTTC.

This rearrangement joins TRBV5-6 to TRBJ1-2; D might be TRBD1 (6 bases). This CDR3 region has 13 residues. V lost 4 bases and J lost 3, with 10 bases in between. Germline lookup yields CDR1 SGHDT and CDR2 YYEEEE. CDR3 protein: CASSPGTYYGYTF. The CDR3 nucleotides read TGTGCCAGCAGCCCGGGGACATACTATGGCTACACCTTC.

J is TRBJ2-7 and V is TRBV6-6; TRBD2 aligns across 11 bases. The CDR3 loop spans 14 amino acids. CDR1 and CDR2 (germline): MNHNY, SVGAGI (reference sequence). V shed 6 bases and J 3 bases; nucleotides not matched to a gene: 4. In DNA form, the CDR3 reads TGTGCCAGCAGACCCGGGACTAGCGGCTACGAGCAGTACTTC. This sequence encodes CASRPGTSGYEQYF.

Only a few counts were recorded for this clone. The chain links TRBV9 to TRBJ1-5; D call uncertain. CDR3 length equals 12 residues. Per germline, CDR1 SGDLS and CDR2 YYNGEE. The ends were cut back, 0 bases at V and 4 bases at J, with 2 bases in the middle. The CDR3 DNA sequence: TGTGCCAGCAGCGTAGTAAATCAGCCCCAGCATTTT. Amino acids: CASSVVNQPQHF. The full variable domain, its missing parts supplied by reference TRBV9 and TRBJ1-5, is DSGVTQTPKHLITATGQRVTLRCSPRSGDLSVYWYQQSLDQGLQFLIQYYNGEERAKGNILERFSAQQFPDLHSELNLSSLELGDSALYFCASSVVNQPQHFGDGTRLSIL.

This clone came up a few times. The chain is built from TRBV5-1 and TRBJ1-5; D is unresolved. The CDR3 is 15 amino acids. Trimming shortened V by 1 base and J by 0 bases, and 8 bases separated the two germline ends. Germline CDR1 is SGHRS and CDR2 is YFSETQ. CDR3 sequence: CASSLSGNSNQPQHF. CDR3 DNA sequence: TGCGCCAGCAGCTTGTCTGGAAATAGCAATCAGCCCCAGCATTTT.

This clone was detected only once. This chain uses TRBV5-4 with TRBJ1-3; D is ambiguous. This CDR3 region has 13 residues. V lost 2 bases and J 0 bases, leaving 3 bases between the germline ends. Per the germline V gene, CDR1 is SGHNT and CDR2 is YYREEE (reference sequence). CDR3 amino acids: CASSFLSGNTIYF. The CDR3 nucleotides are TGTGCCAGCAGCTTTCTCTCTGGAAACACCATATATTTT.

This clone has just a few counts. The chain links TRBV7-2 to TRBJ2-1; D possibly corresponds to TRBD2 (6 bases). This CDR3 is 14 amino acids long. V shed 5 bases and J shed 5 bases, with 13 bases lying between them. CDR1 is SGHTA and CDR2 is FQGNSA in the germline V gene. The CDR3 spells CASSPGTANNEQFF. The CDR3 nucleotides read TGTGCCAGCAGCCCGGGGACTGCGAACAATGAGCAGTTCTTC.

The rearrangement links TRBV6-1 to TRBJ2-1, with D tentatively TRBD1 (6 bases). V lost 2 bases and J lost 10, with 15 bases in between. The CDR3 extends over 14 amino acids. Germline V gene data show CDR1 as MNHNS and CDR2 as SASEGT. As DNA, the CDR3 is TGTGCCAGCAGTGAAAATGACAGGTCGGGGGAGCAGTTCTTC. It translates to CASSENDRSGEQFF.

This chain links TRBV6-1 with TRBJ1-6; D is undetermined. Per the germline V gene, CDR1 is MNHNS and CDR2 is SASEGT. V dropped 8 bases and J dropped 6 bases, with 14 bases sitting between them. The CDR3 length is 14 residues. The CDR3 coding sequence is TGTGCCAGCTCCCCAACGTCTTTTAATTCACCCCTCCACTTT. This codes for CASSPTSFNSPLHF.

The rearrangement links TRBV6-5 to TRBJ1-2; 7 nucleotides agree with TRBD1. In germline, CDR1 is MNHEY, CDR2 SVGAGI. This CDR3 is 11 amino acids long. Trimming removed 5 bases from V and 7 bases from J; junction bases left unmatched: 1. The CDR3 protein is CASSTGVGYTF. CDR3 DNA: TGTGCCAGCAGTACAGGGGTTGGCTACACCTTC.

This chain joins TRBV18 and TRBJ2-2; 11 bases line up with TRBD1. The CDR3 loop spans 14 amino acids. Germline-derived CDR1 and CDR2 are KGHSH and LQKENI. The ends lost 4 bases at V and 7 bases at J; junction bases unmatched: 2. The CDR3 DNA reads TGTGCCAGCTCACGGACAGGGGGCGACGGGGAGCTGTTTTTT. As protein: CASSRTGGDGELFF. The complete variable domain, with remaining parts taken from reference TRBV18 and TRBJ2-2, reads NAGVMQNPRHLVRRRGQEARLRCSPMKGHSHVYWYRQLPEEGLKFMVYLQKENIIDESGMPKERFSAEFPKEGPSILRIQQVVRGDSAAYFCASSRTGGDGELFFGEGSRLTVL.

The chain recombines TRBV2 with TRBJ2-7; D unclear. This CDR3 comprises 13 residues. Germline V gene sequence: CDR1 SNHLY, CDR2 FYNNEI. V was pared by 5 bases and J by 1 base, with 9 bases between. Here the CDR3 DNA reads TGTGCCAGCAGTAAAGAGCAGTCCTACGAGCAGTACGTC. Translation: CASSKEQSYEQYV.

The chain has TRBV5-1 and TRBJ1-4, with a weak D call TRBD1 (5 bases). The CDR3 covers 15 residues. The germline V gene has CDR1 SGHRS and CDR2 YFSETQ. V was cut by 0 bases and J by 3 bases, with 9 bases left in between. CDR3 nucleotides: TGCGCCAGCAGCTTGGTCGGGGCACCTAATGAAAAACTGTTTTTT. Its translation is CASSLVGAPNEKLFF.

This chain connects TRBV6-5 to TRBJ2-7; TRBD1 aligns across 12 bases. The CDR3 is made up of 15 amino acids. The junction had 1 base not matched to a gene; V was cut back by 4 bases and J by 0 bases. The germline gives CDR1 MNHEY, CDR2 SVGAGI. The chain's CDR3 is CASSLGQGASYEQYV. The CDR3 bases are TGTGCCAGCAGTTTGGGACAGGGGGCCTCCTACGAGCAGTACGTC.

In its sample, this clone was seen a few times. The chain joins TRBV27 to TRBJ2-1; D is possibly TRBD2 (5 bases). Trimming pared 5 bases from V and 7 bases from J, leaving 15 bases between. Germline CDR1 MNHEY, CDR2 SMNVEV (reference sequence). The CDR3 covers 14 residues. The CDR3 spells CASSPLGNGNEQFF. DNA of the CDR3: TGTGCCAGCAGTCCACTCGGGAATGGGAATGAGCAGTTCTTC.

The genes are TRBV5-1 and TRBJ2-5; TRBD1 agrees at 9 bases. The J segment lost 5 bases and the V segment lost 4 bases, leaving 6 bases of the junction unmatched. Germline CDR1 is SGHRS and CDR2 is YFSETQ. CDR3 length: 14 amino acids. Here the CDR3 DNA reads TGCGCCAGCAGCCCGGGACAGGGTGGGGAGACCCAGTACTTC. Its protein is CASSPGQGGETQYF.

This chain uses TRBV19 with TRBJ1-2, with a tentative D call TRBD1 (6 bases). V shed 4 bases and J shed 4 bases, with 10 bases lying between them. CDR1 LNHDA and CDR2 SQIVND come from the germline V gene (reference sequence). The CDR3 covers 13 residues. The DNA for the CDR3 is TGTGCCAGTAGTACCCGGGACACCTATGGCTACACCTTC. Residues: CASSTRDTYGYTF.

The V and J genes are TRBV19 and TRBJ1-1, with 7 bases fitting TRBD1. Trimming cost V 7 bases and J 0 bases; bases outside gene matches: 5. CDR3 length equals 14 residues. Germline values: CDR1 LNHDA, CDR2 SQIVND (reference sequence). CDR3 nucleotide sequence: TGTGCCAGTAAGTATGACAGGGTGAACACTGAAGCTTTCTTT. The encoded protein is CASKYDRVNTEAFF.

This rearrangement joins TRBV15 to TRBJ2-6, with D maybe TRBD1 (6 bases). The CDR3 is 18 amino acids. Germline V CDR1 and CDR2: LNHNV, YYDKDF (reference sequence). The V and J ends lost 3 bases and 8 bases respectively, with 23 bases between them. This chain's CDR3 is CATSRPPPYRVRTNVLTF. CDR3 nucleotides: TGTGCCACCAGCAGGCCCCCTCCGTACAGGGTCCGGACCAACGTCCTGACTTTC.